Listed below are T cell receptor beta chains from one sample, sequenced in a study of STAT5B mutations in CD4+ large granular lymphocyte leukemia. Sequencing was performed with immunoSEQ multiplex PCR; in TCRdb, only in-frame clones are kept and a portion is missing. The sample shows roughly 30,000 clones, about three quarters of them seen only once. Sequenced input: CD4+ T cells from blood buffy coats. The receptors were gathered from a human donor in good health. CDR3s include the opening cysteine and the closing phenylalanine or tryptophan. A D gene is named only where the DNA matches it firmly. Clone size appears in some rows only: once, few, many, or a class for an expanded clone.

size: .; J: TRBJ2-3; D: .; V: TRBV5-6; CDR3: CASSSLGADTQYF; DNA: TGTGCCAGCAGCTCACTAGGAGCAGATACGCAGTATTTT
size: .; J: TRBJ2-1; D: .; V: TRBV7-3; CDR3: CASSKGLQNEQFF; DNA: TGTGCCAGCAGCAAGGGACTTCAAAATGAGCAGTTCTTC
size: .; J: TRBJ1-2; D: .; V: TRBV6-5; CDR3: CASSYGGQAGYTF; DNA: TGTGCCAGCAGTTACGGGGGACAAGCAGGCTACACCTTC
size: once; J: TRBJ2-2; D: .; V: TRBV5-1; CDR3: CASSLAKGGGSTGELFF; DNA: TGCGCCAGCAGCTTGGCCAAGGGAGGGGGGAGCACCGGGGAGCTGTTTTTT
size: .; J: TRBJ2-3; D: .; V: TRBV9; CDR3: CASSPYTDTQYF; DNA: TGTGCCAGCAGCCCCTACACAGATACGCAGTATTTT
size: once; J: TRBJ1-5; D: .; V: TRBV4-2; CDR3: CASSFRDRGEPQHF; DNA: TGTGCCAGCAGCTTTAGGGATCGGGGGGAGCCCCAGCATTTT
size: .; J: TRBJ2-4; D: .; V: TRBV18; CDR3: CASSLEMGGAKNIQYF; DNA: TGTGCCAGCTCACTCGAGATGGGCGGAGCCAAAAACATTCAGTACTTC
size: few; J: TRBJ1-2; D: .; V: TRBV6-1; CDR3: CASRETGTYGYTF; DNA: TGTGCCAGCAGGGAGACGGGCACCTATGGCTACACCTTC
size: .; J: TRBJ1-2; D: TRBD1; V: TRBV28; CDR3: CASRSPGQGGSGYTF; DNA: TGTGCCAGCAGGAGTCCGGGACAGGGGGGGTCCGGCTACACCTTC
size: .; J: TRBJ2-3; D: .; V: TRBV29-1; CDR3: CSVDEGVTDTQYF; DNA: TGCAGCGTTGACGAGGGGGTCACAGATACGCAGTATTTT
size: .; J: TRBJ2-1; D: .; V: TRBV29-1; CDR3: CSVVFGTPFF; DNA: TGCAGCGTTGTATTCGGGACTCCGTTCTTC
size: .; J: TRBJ2-3; D: .; V: TRBV5-8; CDR3: CASSVLSTQYF; DNA: TGTGCCAGCAGCGTCTTAAGTACGCAGTATTTT
size: .; J: TRBJ1-4; D: TRBD1; V: TRBV5-4; CDR3: CASSGQGVRGEKLFF; DNA: TGTGCCAGCAGCGGACAGGGGGTAAGGGGCGAAAAACTGTTTTTT
size: .; J: TRBJ2-7; D: .; V: TRBV9; CDR3: CASSVGGETGEQYF; DNA: TGTGCCAGCAGCGTAGGAGGGGAAACGGGGGAGCAGTACTTC
size: .; J: TRBJ2-7; D: .; V: TRBV7-2; CDR3: CASSLDRVYEQYF; DNA: TGTGCCAGCAGCTTAGACAGGGTCTACGAGCAGTACTTC
size: .; J: TRBJ2-3; D: TRBD1; V: TRBV5-1; CDR3: CASSLQGAADTQYF; DNA: TGCGCCAGCAGCTTACAGGGGGCGGCAGATACGCAGTATTTT
size: .; J: TRBJ2-1; D: TRBD2; V: TRBV4-3; CDR3: CASSQGGGGGRASYNEQFF; DNA: TGCGCCAGCAGCCAAGGTGGGGGGGGCGGGAGGGCTTCCTACAATGAGCAGTTCTTC
size: .; J: TRBJ1-2; D: .; V: TRBV6-1; CDR3: CASSELGHPGNGYTF; DNA: TGTGCCAGCAGTGAACTCGGACACCCAGGGAATGGCTACACCTTC
size: .; J: TRBJ1-5; D: .; V: TRBV19; CDR3: CASSMGPYSNQPQHF; DNA: TGTGCCAGTAGTATGGGTCCTTATAGCAATCAGCCCCAGCATTTT
size: .; J: TRBJ1-6; D: TRBD1; V: TRBV5-6; CDR3: CASSHRGRNSPLHF; DNA: TGTGCCAGCAGCCACAGGGGGCGGAATTCACCCCTCCACTTT
size: .; J: TRBJ2-4; D: TRBD2; V: TRBV5-6; CDR3: CASSTGRVSWNIQYF; DNA: TGTGCCAGCAGCACCGGGAGGGTGAGTTGGAACATTCAGTACTTC
size: .; J: TRBJ1-2; D: TRBD1; V: TRBV28; CDR3: CASRVLGTGSYGYTF; DNA: TGTGCCAGCAGGGTCTTGGGGACAGGGTCCTATGGCTACACCTTC
size: .; J: TRBJ1-2; D: .; V: TRBV28; CDR3: CASSSGPNYGYTF; DNA: TGTGCCAGCAGCTCGGGACCTAACTATGGCTACACCTTC
size: .; J: TRBJ2-5; D: TRBD2; V: TRBV11-3; CDR3: CASSLEGGETQYF; DNA: TGTGCCAGCAGCTTAGAGGGGGGGGAGACCCAGTACTTC
size: .; J: TRBJ1-2; D: .; V: TRBV5-6; CDR3: CASSLVGGGYGYTF; DNA: TGTGCCAGCAGCTTGGTCGGGGGAGGCTATGGCTACACCTTC
size: .; J: TRBJ1-1; D: TRBD1; V: TRBV18; CDR3: CASSPGQGGNTEAFF; DNA: TGTGCCAGCTCACCAGGACAGGGAGGAAACACTGAAGCTTTCTTT
size: .; J: TRBJ2-7; D: TRBD1; V: TRBV29-1; CDR3: CSVDRGQGDEQYF; DNA: TGCAGCGTTGATAGGGGACAGGGGGACGAGCAGTACTTC
size: once; J: TRBJ1-2; D: TRBD1; V: TRBV19; CDR3: CASSIGPGGSIYGYTF; DNA: TGTGCCAGTAGTATAGGTCCAGGGGGTAGTATCTATGGCTACACCTTC
size: .; J: TRBJ1-3; D: TRBD1; V: TRBV10-3; CDR3: CAISEARTGASGNTIYF; DNA: TGTGCCATCAGTGAGGCCAGGACAGGGGCTAGTGGAAACACCATATATTTT
size: .; J: TRBJ2-1; D: .; V: TRBV6-5; CDR3: CASSYSSGAYNEQFF; DNA: TGTGCCAGCAGTTACTCTTCAGGGGCCTACAATGAGCAGTTCTTC
size: .; J: TRBJ2-3; D: .; V: TRBV4-3; CDR3: CASSQGGSLTDTQYF; DNA: TGCGCCAGCAGCCAAGGAGGGAGTCTAACAGATACGCAGTATTTT
size: .; J: TRBJ2-7; D: TRBD2; V: TRBV2; CDR3: CASKEGRGRGVLAGSKWTYEQYF; DNA: TGTGCCAGCAAAGAGGGGCGGGGCAGGGGGGTCCTAGCGGGAAGTAAATGGACCTACGAGCAGTACTTC
size: .; J: TRBJ2-1; D: .; V: TRBV11-2; CDR3: CASSLDRAGNEQFF; DNA: TGTGCCAGCAGCTTAGACAGGGCCGGCAATGAGCAGTTCTTC
size: .; J: TRBJ2-7; D: .; V: TRBV7-8; CDR3: CASSLGIARTTYEQYF; DNA: TGTGCCAGCAGCTTAGGTATTGCCAGGACCACCTACGAGCAGTACTTC
size: .; J: TRBJ2-6; D: TRBD1; V: TRBV18; CDR3: CASSPFDRGLSGANVLTF; DNA: TGTGCCAGCTCACCGTTCGACAGGGGGCTCTCTGGGGCCAACGTCCTGACTTTC
size: .; J: TRBJ1-1; D: .; V: TRBV5-4; CDR3: CASSLNQGSGTEAFF; DNA: TGTGCCAGCAGCTTGAACCAGGGGTCGGGCACTGAAGCTTTCTTT
size: once; J: TRBJ2-1; D: .; V: TRBV7-9; CDR3: CASSPPGLGVYNEQFF; DNA: TGTGCCAGCAGCCCCCCGGGCCTGGGGGTTTACAATGAGCAGTTCTTC
size: .; J: TRBJ2-1; D: TRBD2; V: TRBV7-8; CDR3: CASSLGRLAAYNEQFF; DNA: TGTGCCAGCAGCTTAGGTCGGCTAGCGGCTTACAATGAGCAGTTCTTC
size: few; J: TRBJ2-4; D: TRBD1; V: TRBV4-3; CDR3: CASSQDQPTGAKNIQYF; DNA: TGCGCCAGCAGCCAAGATCAACCGACAGGGGCCAAAAACATTCAGTACTTC
size: .; J: TRBJ2-1; D: .; V: TRBV7-9; CDR3: CASSLAFGRNNEQFF; DNA: TGTGCCAGCAGCTTAGCCTTTGGACGGAACAATGAGCAGTTCTTC
size: .; J: TRBJ2-1; D: .; V: TRBV7-9; CDR3: CASSLDGNYNEQFF; DNA: TGTGCCAGCAGCTTAGACGGCAACTACAATGAGCAGTTCTTC
size: .; J: TRBJ1-1; D: TRBD1; V: TRBV28; CDR3: CASSLGGTGGFTEAFF; DNA: TGTGCCAGCAGTTTAGGAGGGACAGGGGGATTCACTGAAGCTTTCTTT
size: few; J: TRBJ1-6; D: .; V: TRBV2; CDR3: CASRLGFSGNSPLHF; DNA: TGTGCCAGCAGACTCGGCTTCAGCGGCAATTCACCCCTCCACTTT
size: .; J: TRBJ2-3; D: .; V: TRBV5-1; CDR3: CASSLSTDTQYF; DNA: TGCGCCAGCAGCTTGAGCACAGATACGCAGTATTTT
size: .; J: TRBJ2-2; D: TRBD1; V: TRBV5-1; CDR3: CASSLVGTVNTGELFF; DNA: TGCGCCAGCAGCTTGGTTGGGACAGTGAACACCGGGGAGCTGTTTTTT
size: .; J: TRBJ2-5; D: TRBD1; V: TRBV29-1; CDR3: CSVEGRGQETQYF; DNA: TGCAGCGTTGAGGGCAGGGGGCAAGAGACCCAGTACTTC
size: .; J: TRBJ2-5; D: .; V: TRBV7-3; CDR3: CASSLRPAETQYF; DNA: TGTGCCAGCAGCTTACGGCCGGCGGAGACCCAGTACTTC
size: .; J: TRBJ2-2; D: TRBD1; V: TRBV11-2; CDR3: CASSLTGTVAGELFF; DNA: TGTGCCAGCAGCTTGACAGGGACGGTTGCCGGGGAGCTGTTTTTT
size: .; J: TRBJ2-3; D: .; V: TRBV7-6; CDR3: CASSAKSGATQYF; DNA: TGTGCCAGCAGCGCAAAATCTGGGGCCACGCAGTATTTT
size: .; J: TRBJ1-1; D: .; V: TRBV29-1; CDR3: CSSNRGGANTEAFF; DNA: TGCAGCTCTAATCGGGGGGGCGCGAACACTGAAGCTTTCTTT
size: .; J: TRBJ1-1; D: TRBD1; V: TRBV28; CDR3: CASIPTRGLGTEAFF; DNA: TGTGCCAGCATCCCGACGAGGGGGCTGGGCACTGAAGCTTTCTTT